This T cell receptor (beta chain) is drawn from a study of blood T cells in healthy people across ages. Note on this clonotype: Its antigen is unidentified.

Study observations and caveats: From one million sequenced T cells, diversity estimates were lower bounds. The long-lived group displayed more naive CD4+ cells, plus higher diversity, than the aged donors did.

Combining a sample-barcoded 5' primer with a J-beta primer mix, a second PCR ran for roughly 7 to 12 cycles. Using its own MiXCR run on the 5' RACE reads, TCRdb lists one record per CDR3 protein. This table holds about 800,000 distinct CDR3 sequences, just under 25% found once. Germline V lookup: CDR1 MDHEN, CDR2 SYDVKM. This CDR3 is built from 13 residues. Total RNA, at least 5.5 micrograms per sample, was extracted from PBMCs. This sample was shared with a second study, whose subject was T cells of mothers and their children. From that paper: Nine systemically healthy Caucasian donors: three mothers, six children.

The genes are TRBV28 and TRBJ2-5, with D hard to call. The J call is uncertain, as TRBJ2-1 better fits the DNA end. This clonotype was sampled from a boy aged 5-17 years in good health. The source material was blood. The CDR3 nucleotides are TGTGCCAGCAGCTCCCCCCCTAGCAATGAGCAGTTCTTC. The encoded protein is CASSSPPSNEQFF.